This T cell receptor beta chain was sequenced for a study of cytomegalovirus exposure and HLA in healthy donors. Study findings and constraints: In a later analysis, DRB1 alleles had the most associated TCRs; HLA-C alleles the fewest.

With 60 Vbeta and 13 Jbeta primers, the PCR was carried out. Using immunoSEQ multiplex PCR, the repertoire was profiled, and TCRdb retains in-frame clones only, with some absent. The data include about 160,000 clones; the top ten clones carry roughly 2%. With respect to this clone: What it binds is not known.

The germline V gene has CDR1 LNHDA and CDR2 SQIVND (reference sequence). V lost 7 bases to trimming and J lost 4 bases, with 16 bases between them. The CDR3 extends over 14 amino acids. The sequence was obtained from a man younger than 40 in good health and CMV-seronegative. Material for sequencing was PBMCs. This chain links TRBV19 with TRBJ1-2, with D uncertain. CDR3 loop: CASKALPGSYGYTF. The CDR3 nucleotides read TGTGCCAGTAAGGCCTTGCCTGGGAGCTATGGCTACACCTTC.